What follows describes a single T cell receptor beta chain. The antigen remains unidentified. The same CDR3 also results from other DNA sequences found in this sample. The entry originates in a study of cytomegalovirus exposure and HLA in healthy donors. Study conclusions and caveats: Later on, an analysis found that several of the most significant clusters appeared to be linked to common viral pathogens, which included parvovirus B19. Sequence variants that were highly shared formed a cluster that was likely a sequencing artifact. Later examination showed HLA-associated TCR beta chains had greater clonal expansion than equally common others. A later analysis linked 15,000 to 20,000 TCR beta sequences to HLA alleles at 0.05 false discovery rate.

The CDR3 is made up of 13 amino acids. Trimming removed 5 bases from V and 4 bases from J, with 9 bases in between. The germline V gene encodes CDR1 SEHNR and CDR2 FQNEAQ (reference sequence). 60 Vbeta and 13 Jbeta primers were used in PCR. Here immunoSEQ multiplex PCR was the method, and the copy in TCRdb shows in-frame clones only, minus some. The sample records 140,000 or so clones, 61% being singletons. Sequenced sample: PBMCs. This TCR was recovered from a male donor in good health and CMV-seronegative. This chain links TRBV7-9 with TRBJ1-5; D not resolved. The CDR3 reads CASSPGGNQPQHF. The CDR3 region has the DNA TGTGCCAGCAGCCCCGGCGGTAATCAGCCCCAGCATTTT.